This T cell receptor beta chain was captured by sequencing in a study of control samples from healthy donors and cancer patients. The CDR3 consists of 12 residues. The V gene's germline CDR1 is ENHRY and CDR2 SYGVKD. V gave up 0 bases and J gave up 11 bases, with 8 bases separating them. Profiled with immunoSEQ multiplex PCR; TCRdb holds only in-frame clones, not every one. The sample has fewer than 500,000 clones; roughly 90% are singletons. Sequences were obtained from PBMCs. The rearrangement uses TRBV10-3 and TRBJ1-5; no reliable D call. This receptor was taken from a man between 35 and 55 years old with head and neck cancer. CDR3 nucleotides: TGTGCCATCAGTGAGTCTGGGATGACCCAGCATTTT. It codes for CAISESGMTQHF.